The following is a T cell receptor (beta chain) sequence with its context. One end of the junction varies from germline; a read error may be responsible. This specimen belongs to a study of control samples from healthy donors and cancer patients. Produced via immunoSEQ multiplex PCR; TCRdb's table is partial and in-frame only. The table has around 80,000 clones, about nine tenths seen once; the top ten hold 17%. The CDR3 runs 12 residues. CDR1 and CDR2 (germline): LNHDA, SQIVND (reference sequence). The TCR comes from a man aged 50 to 59 in good health. Material for sequencing was blood. This rearrangement joins TRBV19 to TRBJ2-2, with unresolved D. CDR3 sequence reads: CAHAANTGELFF. The CDR3 DNA is TGCGCTCACGCAGCTAACACCGGGGAGCTGTTTTTT.